Listed here are 32 T cell receptor beta chains from one sample, sequenced in a study of siplizumab effects on memory and regulatory T cells. Clones were read by immunoSEQ multiplex PCR, and TCRdb kept only the in-frame ones, dropping some. The sample shows nearly 85,000 clones, about 87% of them seen only once. Sequencing used Tregs sorted from blood. These receptors all stem from a human donor in good health.

This chain uses TRBV10-3 with TRBJ2-7; D is perhaps TRBD1 or TRBD2 (5 bases each). CDR1 and CDR2 from the germline V gene are ENHRY and SYGVKD. Trimming removed 11 bases from V and 3 bases from J, with 23 bases in between. The CDR3 sequence is 15 residues long. CDR3 sequence: CAASDSGRRNYEQYF. CDR3 bases: TGTGCCGCGTCCGACTCGGGACGGAGGAACTACGAGCAGTACTTC.

CDR3: CASSKSGTGSYEQYF. The CDR3 coding sequence is TGTGCCAGTAGTAAGAGTGGAACGGGCTCCTACGAGCAGTACTTC. The rearrangement uses TRBV19 and TRBJ2-7; unclear D gene. The V end lost 4 bases, the J end lost 0 bases, and 13 bases lay between the germline ends. Germline loops: CDR1 LNHDA, CDR2 SQIVND (reference sequence). The CDR3 contains 15 residues.

The chain employs TRBV7-3 and TRBJ2-3, with D possibly matching TRBD1 (6 bases). V shed 3 bases and J shed 4 bases, with 8 bases lying between them. Germline-derived CDR1 and CDR2 are SGHTA and FQGTGA. CDR3 length: 13 residues. In DNA, the CDR3 is TGTGCCAGCAGCTTCAGGGGAGCAGATACGCAGTATTTT. It yields the protein CASSFRGADTQYF.

The chain recombines TRBV5-1 with TRBJ2-1; 7 positions match TRBD2. The CDR3 contains 16 residues. The trim removed 4 bases at V and 0 bases at J, leaving 7 bases unmatched. Per the germline V gene, CDR1 is SGHRS and CDR2 is YFSETQ. The chain's CDR3 is CASSENGGSSYNEQFF. CDR3 nucleotides: TGCGCCAGCAGCGAGAACGGGGGGAGCTCCTACAATGAGCAGTTCTTC.

This clone was observed once. Other DNA sequences in this sample translate to the same CDR3. V is TRBV5-1 and J is TRBJ1-2, with D possibly matching TRBD1 (5 bases). The germline V and J ends were trimmed by 0 bases and 5 bases, with 5 bases remaining between them. The germline V gene has CDR1 SGHRS and CDR2 YFSETQ. The CDR3 extends over 12 amino acids. In nucleotides, the CDR3 is TGCGCCAGCAGCTTGGGGGGGTATGGCTACACCTTC. Encoded protein: CASSLGGYGYTF.

The rearrangement uses TRBV6-1 and TRBJ1-3; D call uncertain. This CDR3 region has 15 residues. Trimming shortened V by 2 bases and J by 3 bases, and 11 bases separated the two germline ends. Germline V CDR1 and CDR2: MNHNS, SASEGT. The DNA for the CDR3 is TGTGCCAGCAGTGAATCCAGTCGAGGTGGAAACACCATATATTTT. It specifies CASSESSRGGNTIYF.

The rearrangement links TRBV30 to TRBJ1-2; D possibly corresponds to TRBD1 (5 bases). Germline CDR1 GTSNPN, CDR2 SVGIG (reference sequence). V was pared by 7 bases and J by 6 bases, with 21 bases between. CDR3 length: 14 amino acids. The CDR3: CASERDQGRNGYTF. The CDR3 coding sequence is TGTGCCTCCGAAAGAGACCAGGGAAGAAATGGCTACACCTTC.

Only one count was recorded for this clone. The chain joins TRBV27 to TRBJ2-7, with no clear D. The CDR3 is 15 residues long. Trimming shortened V by 3 bases and J by 0 bases, and 12 bases separated the two germline ends. Germline CDR1 is MNHEY and CDR2 is SMNVEV (reference sequence). The CDR3 DNA sequence: TGTGCCAGCAGTTTTGCAGGAGTGGCCTCCTACGAGCAGTACTTC. Encoded protein: CASSFAGVASYEQYF.

The count of this clone is one. The chain combines TRBV6-4 with TRBJ2-3, with TRBD2 matching over 9 bases. This CDR3 is built from 16 residues. With 4 bases clipped from V and 1 base from J, the junction kept 6 bases outside the gene matches. CDR1 and CDR2 (germline): MRHNA, SNTAGT. CDR3 sequence (DNA): TGTGCCAGCAGTGCAGTAGCGGGGGCTGGCACAGATACGCAGTATTTT. This gives the protein CASSAVAGAGTDTQYF.

The V gene is TRBV7-6, the J gene TRBJ1-2, with TRBD1 identical over 7 bases. J lost 4 bases, V lost 5 bases, and 13 bases had no gene match. The germline V gene encodes CDR1 SGHVS and CDR2 FNYEAQ. This CDR3 region has 16 residues. CDR3 residues: CASSARQGLGTYGYTF. The CDR3 DNA reads TGTGCCAGCAGCGCCAGACAGGGTTTGGGGACCTATGGCTACACCTTC.

This clone has a single count. The V call is TRBV19, the J call TRBJ1-5, with D possibly being TRBD1 (5 bases). Germline-derived CDR1 and CDR2 are LNHDA and SQIVND (reference sequence). V lost 4 bases to trimming and J lost 5 bases, with 15 bases between them. The CDR3 has 15 residues. CDR3 sequence: CASSTQGQSHQPQHF. CDR3 in DNA: TGTGCCAGTAGTACTCAGGGTCAGAGTCATCAGCCCCAGCATTTT.

The V call is TRBV10-3, the J call TRBJ2-7, with 9 bases aligning to TRBD1. The length of the CDR3 is 14 residues. Germline CDR1 is ENHRY and CDR2 is SYGVKD. V lost 8 bases to trimming and J lost 6 bases; unmatched junction nucleotides: 11. CDR3 sequence reads: CAIAAGTGFSEQYF. The CDR3 bases are TGTGCCATCGCTGCGGGGACAGGGTTTAGCGAGCAGTACTTC.

V usage is TRBV4-3 and J usage is TRBJ1-2; no reliable D call. V dropped 2 bases and J dropped 8 bases, with 18 bases sitting between them. The CDR3 consists of 15 residues. The germline V gene has CDR1 LGHNA and CDR2 YSLEER. CDR3 loop: CASSQPSESRHGYTF. For the CDR3, the DNA is TGCGCCAGCAGCCAACCCTCGGAGAGCCGGCACGGCTACACCTTC.

The V and J genes are TRBV19 and TRBJ1-5; D may be TRBD1 (5 bases). V was clipped by 5 bases and J by 6 bases, with 14 bases between them. Germline V CDR1 and CDR2: LNHDA, SQIVND (reference sequence). This CDR3 is built from 14 residues. CDR3 nucleotide sequence: TGTGCCAGTAGTTCAGGGATTTACAGTCAGCCCCAGCATTTT. Its translation: CASSSGIYSQPQHF.

J is TRBJ1-1 and V is TRBV27; a weak D match, TRBD1 (5 bases). This CDR3 contains 13 residues. Germline CDR1 is MNHEY and CDR2 is SMNVEV (reference sequence). Trimming left V 6 bases short and J 7 bases short, with 15 bases between. This CDR3 reads CASSQGFNVEAFF. Here the CDR3 DNA reads TGTGCCAGCAGCCAGGGATTCAATGTTGAAGCTTTCTTT.

The rearrangement joins TRBV30 to TRBJ1-3; TRBD1 might be the D (5 bases). V was cut by 0 bases and J by 2 bases, with 8 bases left in between. This CDR3 spans 14 amino acids. Germline V gene sequence: CDR1 GTSNPN, CDR2 SVGIG (reference sequence). The CDR3 loop reads CAWSVGQAGNTIYF. CDR3 sequence (DNA): TGTGCCTGGAGTGTGGGGCAGGCTGGAAACACCATATATTTT.

This clone has a handful of counts. This chain connects TRBV6-5 to TRBJ2-7; TRBD2 matches 10 bases. This CDR3 region has 15 residues. Germline CDR1 reads MNHEY; CDR2 reads SVGAGI. V shed 6 bases, J shed 4 bases, and the junction held 9 bases outside the gene matches. The CDR3, as DNA: TGTGCCAGCAGCCCCGTTGCTAGCGGGGGTTACGAGCAGTACTTC. Protein: CASSPVASGGYEQYF.

This chain links TRBV14 with TRBJ2-2; no definite D call. Germline CDR1 SGHDN, CDR2 FVKESK. The length of the CDR3 is 13 residues. V was cut by 0 bases and J by 5 bases, with 4 bases left in between. The CDR3 DNA sequence: TGTGCCAGCAGCCAAGATTGGACCGGGGAGCTGTTTTTT. As protein: CASSQDWTGELFF.

The chain uses TRBV14 and TRBJ1-2, with 7 bases that match TRBD1. The CDR3 runs to 13 residues. Germline assignment: CDR1 SGHDN and CDR2 FVKESK. V was pared by 4 bases and J by 4 bases, with 3 bases of the junction left unmatched. The CDR3 coding sequence is TGTGCCAGCAGCCTTCGGGACAGCTATGGCTACACCTTC. Residues: CASSLRDSYGYTF.

This chain uses TRBV7-8 with TRBJ2-3; no definite D call. The CDR3 has 13 residues. Trimming stripped 6 bases from V and 4 bases from J, with 11 bases between. Germline lookup yields CDR1 SGHVS and CDR2 FQNEAQ. The CDR3 DNA is TGTGCCAGCAGAAGGCCCGGCCCAGATACGCAGTATTTT. Amino acid sequence: CASRRPGPDTQYF.

The chain uses TRBV2 and TRBJ2-5; possible D gene TRBD1, 6 bases. Germline V gene data show CDR1 as SNHLY and CDR2 as FYNNEI. The CDR3 covers 16 residues. Trimming pared 5 bases from V and 1 base from J, leaving 17 bases between. CDR3 coding DNA: TGTGCCAGCAGTTGGGTCTGGGGGCAGTCCCAAGAGACCCAGTACTTC. Protein sequence: CASSWVWGQSQETQYF.

The V and J genes are TRBV4-1 and TRBJ1-2; D might be TRBD1 (6 bases). Trimming removed 4 bases at V and 5 bases at J, with 8 bases between. The germline CDR1 and CDR2 sequences are MGHRA and YSYEKL. The CDR3 extends over 12 amino acids. The CDR3 here is CASSRGAYGYTF. The CDR3 DNA reads as TGCGCCAGCAGCCGGGGGGCGTATGGCTACACCTTC.

This clone was picked up a small number of times. This sequence joins TRBV9 and TRBJ2-2; D is possibly TRBD1 (5 bases). The V and J ends lost 0 bases and 1 base respectively, with 7 bases between them. This CDR3 has 15 residues. CDR1 is SGDLS, CDR2 YYNGEE, per germline. The DNA for the CDR3 is TGTGCCAGCAGCGTAGGACAGAGGAACACCGGGGAGCTGTTTTTT. Translating it yields CASSVGQRNTGELFF.

This clone was seen just once. The rearrangement joins TRBV18 to TRBJ2-3; D gene uncertain. V was pared by 4 bases and J by 0 bases, with 8 bases between. Germline V gene data show CDR1 as KGHSH and CDR2 as LQKENI. This CDR3 spans 14 amino acids. CDR3: CASSLASSTDTQYF. The DNA of the CDR3 is TGTGCCAGCTCACTGGCGAGCAGCACAGATACGCAGTATTTT.

The chain carries TRBV5-1 and TRBJ2-7; 7 bases agree with TRBD2. The CDR3 loop spans 14 amino acids. Germline V gives CDR1 SGHRS, CDR2 YFSETQ. The junction had 10 bases not matched to a gene; V was cut back by 5 bases and J by 5 bases. The CDR3 coding sequence is TGCGCCAGCAGAACCGGGGGGATTCGGGACGAGCAGTACTTC. It yields the protein CASRTGGIRDEQYF.

This clone was recorded only once. V and J are TRBV19 and TRBJ2-2; TRBD2 might be the D (5 bases). This CDR3 has 14 amino acids. V lost 8 bases, J lost 4 bases, and 14 bases lay in between. Germline V gives CDR1 LNHDA, CDR2 SQIVND (reference sequence). CDR3 region: CASGRRAGTGELFF. The CDR3 DNA reads as TGTGCCAGTGGCAGAAGGGCGGGCACCGGGGAGCTGTTTTTT.

This sequence joins TRBV6-4 and TRBJ2-3, with D perhaps TRBD1 (5 bases). CDR1 and CDR2 from the germline V gene are MRHNA and SNTAGT. The CDR3 extends over 11 amino acids. The V end was cut by 6 bases, the J end by 7 bases, with 8 bases between. The CDR3: CASRAGNTQYF. In DNA form, the CDR3 reads TGTGCCAGCAGAGCAGGGAATACGCAGTATTTT.

This clone showed up just once. The rearrangement uses TRBV6-6 and TRBJ2-1; D may be TRBD2 (6 bases). Trimming shortened V by 5 bases and J by 7 bases, and 18 bases separated the two germline ends. Germline-derived CDR1 and CDR2 are MNHNY and SVGAGI (reference sequence). There are 15 residues in the CDR3. CDR3 amino acids: CASSPGVAVTNEQFF. The CDR3 DNA reads TGTGCCAGCAGTCCCGGGGTAGCGGTAACTAATGAGCAGTTCTTC.

The genes are TRBV2 and TRBJ1-6, with D uncertain. Deletions cut 7 bases from V and 0 bases from J, with 10 bases between. CDR3 length equals 15 residues. From germline, CDR1 is SNHLY and CDR2 FYNNEI. The CDR3 reads CASTPGSSYNSPLHF. The CDR3 coding sequence is TGTGCCAGCACCCCTGGTAGCTCCTATAATTCACCCCTCCACTTT.

The gene calls are TRBV18 and TRBJ1-3; the D gene is possibly TRBD1 (5 bases). The V gene's germline CDR1 is KGHSH and CDR2 LQKENI. The V gene lost 4 bases and the J gene lost 0 bases, with 13 bases spanning the gap. There are 16 residues in the CDR3. In nucleotides, the CDR3 is TGTGCCAGCTCACAGACCCAGGGTCCCTCTGGAAACACCATATATTTT. It encodes CASSQTQGPSGNTIYF.

In nucleotides, the CDR3 is TGCAGCGCACGGGGGTCGAACACCGGGGAGCTGTTTTTT. Its protein is CSARGSNTGELFF. The V gene is TRBV29-1, the J gene TRBJ2-2; D might be TRBD2 (6 bases). The germline gives CDR1 SQVTM, CDR2 ANQGSEA. The CDR3 has 13 amino acids. V was clipped by 7 bases and J by 0 bases, with 9 bases between them.

Here the CDR3 reads CASSMDGAEAFF. The CDR3 coding sequence is TGTGCCAGTAGTATGGACGGGGCTGAAGCTTTCTTT. This chain links TRBV19 with TRBJ1-1; D not certain. Deletions cut 3 bases from V and 6 bases from J, with 8 bases between. CDR3 length: 12 amino acids. Germline V gene lookup returns CDR1 LNHDA and CDR2 SQIVND (reference sequence).